This TCR beta chain was retrieved from a study of blood T cell repertoires in COVID-19. This CDR3 has 18 residues. The germline V gene has CDR1 PRHDT and CDR2 FYEKMQ (reference sequence). With 4 bases clipped from V and 1 base from J, the junction kept 13 bases outside the gene matches. Only in-frame clones appear in the TCRdb table, and some are missing; sequencing was by immunoSEQ multiplex PCR. This table has approximately 99,000 clones, around 87% appearing once. Source material: peripheral blood. V is TRBV13 and J is TRBJ1-2; TRBD1 aligns across 9 bases. The sequence derives from a human donor in a cohort sampled during active COVID-19. As DNA, the CDR3 is TGTGCCAGCAGCTATGTGACCCGACAGGGGGATCGTAACTATGGCTACACCTTC. Protein sequence: CASSYVTRQGDRNYGYTF.